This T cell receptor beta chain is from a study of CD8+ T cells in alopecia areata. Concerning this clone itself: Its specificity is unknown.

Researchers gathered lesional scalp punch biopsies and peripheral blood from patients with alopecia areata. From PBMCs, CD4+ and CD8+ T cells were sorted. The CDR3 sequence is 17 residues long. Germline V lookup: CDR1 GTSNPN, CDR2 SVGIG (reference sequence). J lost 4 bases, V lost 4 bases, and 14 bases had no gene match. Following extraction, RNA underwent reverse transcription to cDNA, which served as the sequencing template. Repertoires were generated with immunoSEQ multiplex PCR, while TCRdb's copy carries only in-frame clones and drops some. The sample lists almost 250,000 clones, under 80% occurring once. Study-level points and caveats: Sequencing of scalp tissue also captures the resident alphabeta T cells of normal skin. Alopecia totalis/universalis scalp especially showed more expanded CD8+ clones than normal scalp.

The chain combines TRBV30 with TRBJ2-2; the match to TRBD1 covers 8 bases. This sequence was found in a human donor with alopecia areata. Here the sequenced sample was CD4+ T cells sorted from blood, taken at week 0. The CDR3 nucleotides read TGTGCCTGGATTCCCGCGCAGGGGGCCCTTAGCACCGGGGAGCTGTTTTTT. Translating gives CAWIPAQGALSTGELFF.